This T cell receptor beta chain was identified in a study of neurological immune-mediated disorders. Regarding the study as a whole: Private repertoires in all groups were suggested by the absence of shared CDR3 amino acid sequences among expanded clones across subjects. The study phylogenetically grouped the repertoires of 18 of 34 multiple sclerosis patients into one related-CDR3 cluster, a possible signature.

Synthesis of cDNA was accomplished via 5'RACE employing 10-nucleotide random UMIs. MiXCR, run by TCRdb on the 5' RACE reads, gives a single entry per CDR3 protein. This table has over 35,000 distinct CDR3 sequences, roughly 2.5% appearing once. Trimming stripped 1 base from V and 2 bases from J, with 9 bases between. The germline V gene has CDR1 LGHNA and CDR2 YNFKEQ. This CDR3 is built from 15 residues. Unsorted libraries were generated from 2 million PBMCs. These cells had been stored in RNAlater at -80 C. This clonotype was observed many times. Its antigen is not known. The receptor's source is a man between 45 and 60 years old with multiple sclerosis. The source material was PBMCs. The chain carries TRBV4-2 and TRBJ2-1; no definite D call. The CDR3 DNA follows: TGTGCCAGCAGCCAAGGGGCCTCGCCCTACAATGAGCAGTTCTTC. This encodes CASSQGASPYNEQFF.